These T cell receptor beta chains were read from a single sample in a study of T cells in Graves' hyperthyroidism and ophthalmopathy. TCRdb reanalysed the multiplex PCR reads using MiXCR and keeps one entry per CDR3 protein. This table has approximately 150,000 distinct CDR3 sequences, 8% to 9.5% appearing once. The specimen was blood. The receptor set was obtained from a woman aged 18-29 years with Graves' hyperthyroidism that later progressed to Graves' ophthalmopathy. Each CDR3 is given with its conserved first and last residue.

V	J	CDR3
TRBV6-1	TRBJ1-1	CATLRGPGTEAFF
TRBV19	TRBJ1-2	CASKSQGGNYGYTF
TRBV12-3/TRBV12-4	TRBJ1-3	CASSILGIGGNTIYF
TRBV9	TRBJ2-6	CASSIRQGGSGANVRTF
TRBV30	TRBJ1-2	CAWTQGAGYGYTF
TRBV2	TRBJ2-5	CASSESVGGADQETQYF
TRBV7-9	TRBJ2-7	CASSNNRGRAGTYEQYF
TRBV18	TRBJ1-4	CASSPPEEVPNEKLFF
TRBV19	TRBJ1-2	CASSIGQVNYGYTF
TRBV18	TRBJ2-1	CASSPPWGGSYNEQFF
TRBV7-9	TRBJ2-1	CASGDYNEQFF
TRBV15	TRBJ2-1	CATSREQAEQFF
TRBV7-9	TRBJ2-3	CASAIKITDTQYF
TRBV2	TRBJ2-2	CASSPGLAITGELFF
TRBV28	TRBJ2-7	CASSTGDRLYEQYF
TRBV18	TRBJ2-7	CASSPSQGSGYEQYF
TRBV9	TRBJ1-1	CASSVEGQGSTEAFF
TRBV20-1	TRBJ1-1	CSASGPAEAFF
TRBV6-6	TRBJ1-5	CASSYSIRRGIGSNQPQHF
TRBV19	TRBJ1-2	CASSKPGIHYGYTF
TRBV19	TRBJ2-1	CATSPPGLAGGPRYEQFF
TRBV2	TRBJ1-1	CASSITLNTEAFF
TRBV9	TRBJ1-6	CASSAGRGGNSPLHF
TRBV6-1	TRBJ2-1	CASSGRGQGGTSSYNEQFF
TRBV3-1	TRBJ1-1	CASSQGSGANTEAFF
TRBV4-1	TRBJ1-3	CASSQERGTSGNTIYF
TRBV9	TRBJ2-3	CASSAGTDTQYF
TRBV6-1	TRBJ2-7	CASSVRLAGVNHEQYF
TRBV11-2	TRBJ2-3	CASSLGFAGWVTGTDTQYF
TRBV29-1	TRBJ2-2	CSARDVTNTGELFF
TRBV7-9	TRBJ2-7	CASSSYRPGLAGVNTYEQYF
TRBV6-1	TRBJ1-1	CASREDIGTRNTEAFF
TRBV25-1	TRBJ2-3	CASSDSSTYTQYF
TRBV4-1	TRBJ1-2	CASSQDRLRNYGYTF
TRBV5-5	TRBJ1-5	CASSLSFFGGGQPQHF
TRBV20-1	TRBJ2-2	CSARASGSHTGELFF
TRBV15	TRBJ2-7	CATSRESGGPFEQYF
TRBV20-1	TRBJ1-6	CSARDYEGSNSPLHF
TRBV12-3/TRBV12-4	TRBJ2-1	CASSPGQGFDEQFF
TRBV6-5	TRBJ1-1	CASSYVGAHTEAFF
TRBV2	TRBJ2-5	CASSEYRQETQYF